Listed below are T cell receptor beta chains from one sample, sequenced in a study of blood T cell repertoires in COVID-19. Sequenced by immunoSEQ multiplex PCR; TCRdb stores in-frame clones only, minus some. The table has 250,000 to 350,000 clones, about 89% seen once; the top ten hold about an eighth. The sample was peripheral blood. The receptors were gathered from a woman aged 55-69 years with acute or convalescent COVID-19. Both conserved end residues are trimmed from each CDR3.

J	V	CDR3
TRBJ2-2	TRBV6-4	ASSDSTVSWVANTGELF
TRBJ2-7	TRBV28	ASSLRGGRVEQY
TRBJ2-7	TRBV29-1	SVEETNSYEQY
TRBJ2-1	TRBV7-3	ASSHIAGVEQF
TRBJ1-4	TRBV12-3/TRBV12-4	ASSRGQTEKLF
TRBJ2-2	TRBV27	ASSWGGRTNTGELF
TRBJ1-2	TRBV2	ASNSGANYGYT
TRBJ2-5	TRBV6-6	ASSYSSRETQY
TRBJ1-6	TRBV30	AAGGQGPYNSPLH
TRBJ2-1	TRBV5-4	ASSPAPRGSYNEQF
TRBJ2-7	TRBV18	ASSPGRGMYEQY
TRBJ2-3	TRBV4-3	ASSQDVGRTGTDTQY
TRBJ1-2	TRBV4-1	ASSQARNTGQPDTYYGYT
TRBJ1-5	TRBV19	ASSGPGYDQPQH
TRBJ1-5	TRBV15	ATSWTGNSNQPQH
TRBJ2-7	TRBV7-9	ASSPPTGYEQY
TRBJ1-2	TRBV9	ASSGSGNYGYT
TRBJ1-5	TRBV30	AWSPDRGGNQPQH
TRBJ1-1	TRBV7-7	ASSRSDLRETEAF
TRBJ2-7	TRBV11-2	ASSLGQGAEQY
TRBJ1-2	TRBV6-5	ASSSPTGGYT
TRBJ2-7	TRBV3-1/TRBV3-2	ASSHPGLAGELSYEQY
TRBJ1-1	TRBV4-1	ASSQEASGTEAF
TRBJ2-7	TRBV5-1	ASSLGGETYEQY
TRBJ1-2	TRBV6-6	ASSRQGQDGYT
TRBJ1-2	TRBV6-5	ASSYARVNGYT
TRBJ2-3	TRBV9	ASSVESSGADTQY
TRBJ2-1	TRBV20-1	SASHSGYINEQF
TRBJ2-2	TRBV18	ASSPLRAGLNTGELF
TRBJ1-5	TRBV3-1/TRBV3-2	ASSSRRAGGPQH
TRBJ1-2	TRBV24-1	ATSDATGVDGYT
TRBJ2-1	TRBV19	ASSIAQVNNEQF
TRBJ2-2	TRBV7-2	ASSSSGQKPRELF
TRBJ1-5	TRBV4-3	ASSRQYSNQPQH
TRBJ2-7	TRBV18	ASSPRLAGEQY
TRBJ2-5	TRBV11-2	ASSPRGGETQY
TRBJ1-5	TRBV28	ASSPYQVSNQPQH
TRBJ1-6	TRBV6-5	ASSYSRTGVFSPLH
TRBJ1-4	TRBV24-1	ATSDRPGTTGEKLF
TRBJ1-5	TRBV23-1	ASSPGSNQPQH
TRBJ2-3	TRBV7-9	ASSFAKGLRDTQY
TRBJ2-7	TRBV19	ASSMDRSTYEQY
TRBJ2-5	TRBV7-8	ASSPGLDQETQY
TRBJ2-2	TRBV28	ASRGQVNTGELF
TRBJ1-1	TRBV19	ASRITVNTEAF
TRBJ2-2	TRBV28	ASRSAGADNTGELF
TRBJ2-1	TRBV11-2	ASSWGQGSQF
TRBJ1-5	TRBV19	ASSIVPGGLGNQPQH